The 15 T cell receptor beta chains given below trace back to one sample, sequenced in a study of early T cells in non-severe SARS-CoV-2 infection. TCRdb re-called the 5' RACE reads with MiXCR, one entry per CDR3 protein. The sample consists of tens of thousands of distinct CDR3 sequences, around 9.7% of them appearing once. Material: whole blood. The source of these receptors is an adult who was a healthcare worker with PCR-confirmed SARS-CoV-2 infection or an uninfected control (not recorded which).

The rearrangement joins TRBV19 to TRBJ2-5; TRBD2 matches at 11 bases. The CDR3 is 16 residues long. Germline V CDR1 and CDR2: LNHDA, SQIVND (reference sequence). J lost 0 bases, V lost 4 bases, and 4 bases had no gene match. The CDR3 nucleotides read TGTGCCAGTAGTACGACTAGCGGGGCGTACCAAGAGACCCAGTACTTC. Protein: CASSTTSGAYQETQYF.

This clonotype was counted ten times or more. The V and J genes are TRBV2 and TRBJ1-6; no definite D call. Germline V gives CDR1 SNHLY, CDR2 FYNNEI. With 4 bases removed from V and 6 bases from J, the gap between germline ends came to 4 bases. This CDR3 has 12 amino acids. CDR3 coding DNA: TGTGCCAGCAGTGTCGGTAATTCACCCCTCCACTTT. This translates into CASSVGNSPLHF.

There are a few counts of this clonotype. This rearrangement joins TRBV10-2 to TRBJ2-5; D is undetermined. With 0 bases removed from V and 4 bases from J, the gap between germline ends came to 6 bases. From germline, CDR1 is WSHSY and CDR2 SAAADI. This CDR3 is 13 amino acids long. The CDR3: CASSESTGETQYF. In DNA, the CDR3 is TGCGCCAGCAGTGAGTCGACGGGAGAGACCCAGTACTTC.

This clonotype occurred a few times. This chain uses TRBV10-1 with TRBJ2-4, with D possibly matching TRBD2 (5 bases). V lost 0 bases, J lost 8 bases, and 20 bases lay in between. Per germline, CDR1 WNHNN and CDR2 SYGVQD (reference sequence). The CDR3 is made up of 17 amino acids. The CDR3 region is CASSESRPGSLMDIQYF. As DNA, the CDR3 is TGCGCCAGCAGTGAGTCTCGGCCGGGGTCGTTAATGGACATTCAGTACTTC.

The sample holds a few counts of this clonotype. In DNA form, the CDR3 reads TGTGCCAGCAGCAAAGTCACGGCCTCGAACACCGGGGAGCTGTTTTTT. The encoded protein is CASSKVTASNTGELFF. V and J are TRBV21-1 and TRBJ2-2. TRBV21-1 is a known pseudogene. The CDR3 runs to 16 residues.

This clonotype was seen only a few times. The CDR3 coding sequence is TGTGCCAGCAGCTTAGATGCCCTCCCGGACATGACTGAGCAGTACTTC. Translated: CASSLDALPDMTEQYF. The chain employs TRBV11-2 and TRBJ2-7, with D possibly TRBD1 on 5 matching bases. CDR1 SGHAT and CDR2 FQNNGV come from the germline V gene. V lost 0 bases to trimming and J lost 7 bases, with 19 bases between them. CDR3 size: 16 residues.

The CDR3 loop reads CASSLGGQQPIDTQYF. The CDR3 DNA is TGTGCCAGCAGCTTGGGAGGACAGCAACCTATAGATACGCAGTATTTT. This chain links TRBV5-4 with TRBJ2-3, with D maybe TRBD1 (6 bases). CDR3 length: 16 amino acids. Germline V gene sequence: CDR1 SGHNT, CDR2 YYREEE (reference sequence). Trimming took off 0 bases at V and 5 bases at J, with 16 bases between the two ends.

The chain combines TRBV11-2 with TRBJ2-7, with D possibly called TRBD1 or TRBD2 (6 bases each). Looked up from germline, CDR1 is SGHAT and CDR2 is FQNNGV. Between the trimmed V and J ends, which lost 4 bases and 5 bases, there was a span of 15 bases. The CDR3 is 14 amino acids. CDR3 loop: CASSSSEGGNEQYF. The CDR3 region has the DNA TGTGCCAGCAGCTCCTCTGAGGGGGGTAACGAGCAGTACTTC.

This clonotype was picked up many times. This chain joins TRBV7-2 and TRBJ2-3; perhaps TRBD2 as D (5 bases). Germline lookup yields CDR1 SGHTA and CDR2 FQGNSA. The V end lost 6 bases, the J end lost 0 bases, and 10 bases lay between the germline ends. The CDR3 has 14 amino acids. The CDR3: CASSQGLSTDTQYF. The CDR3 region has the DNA TGTGCCAGCAGTCAAGGACTTAGCACAGATACGCAGTATTTT.

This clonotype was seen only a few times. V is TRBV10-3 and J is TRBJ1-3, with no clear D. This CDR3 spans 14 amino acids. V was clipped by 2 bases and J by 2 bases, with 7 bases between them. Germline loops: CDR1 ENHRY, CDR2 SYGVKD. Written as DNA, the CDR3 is TGTGCCATCAGTGAGGCTTCTACTGGAAACACCATATATTTT. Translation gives CAISEASTGNTIYF.

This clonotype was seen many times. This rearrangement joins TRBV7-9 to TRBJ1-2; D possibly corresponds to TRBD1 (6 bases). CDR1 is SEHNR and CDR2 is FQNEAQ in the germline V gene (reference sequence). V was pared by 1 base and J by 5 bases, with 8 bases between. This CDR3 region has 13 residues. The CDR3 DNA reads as TGTGCCAGCAGCTTAGGCGGACAGTATGGCTACACCTTC. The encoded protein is CASSLGGQYGYTF.

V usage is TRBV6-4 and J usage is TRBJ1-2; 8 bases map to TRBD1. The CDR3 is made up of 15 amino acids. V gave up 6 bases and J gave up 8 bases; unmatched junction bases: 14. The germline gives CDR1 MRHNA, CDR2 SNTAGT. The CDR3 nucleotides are TGTGCCAGCAGCCCCAGTCAGTCAGGGGGCAGGGGCTACACCTTC. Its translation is CASSPSQSGGRGYTF.

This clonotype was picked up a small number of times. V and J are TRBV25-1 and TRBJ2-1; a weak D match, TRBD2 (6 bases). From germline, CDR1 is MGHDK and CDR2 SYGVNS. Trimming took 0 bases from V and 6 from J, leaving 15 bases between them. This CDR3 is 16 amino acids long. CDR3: CASSEYHGEVSNEQFF. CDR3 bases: TGTGCCAGCAGTGAATATCACGGGGAGGTCAGCAATGAGCAGTTCTTC.

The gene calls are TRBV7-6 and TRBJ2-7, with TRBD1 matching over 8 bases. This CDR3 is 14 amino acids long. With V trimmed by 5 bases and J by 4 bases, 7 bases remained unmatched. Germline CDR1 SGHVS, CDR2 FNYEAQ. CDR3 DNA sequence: TGTGCCAGCAGCGTCCGGGACAGGAATTACGAGCAGTACTTC. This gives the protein CASSVRDRNYEQYF.

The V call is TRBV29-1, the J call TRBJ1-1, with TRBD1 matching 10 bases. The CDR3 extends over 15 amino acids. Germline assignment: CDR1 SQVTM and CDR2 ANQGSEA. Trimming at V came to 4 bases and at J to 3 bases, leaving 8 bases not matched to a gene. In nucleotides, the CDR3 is TGCAGCGTTGGGGGAGGGACAGGGGTTCACACTGAAGCTTTCTTT. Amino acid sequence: CSVGGGTGVHTEAFF.